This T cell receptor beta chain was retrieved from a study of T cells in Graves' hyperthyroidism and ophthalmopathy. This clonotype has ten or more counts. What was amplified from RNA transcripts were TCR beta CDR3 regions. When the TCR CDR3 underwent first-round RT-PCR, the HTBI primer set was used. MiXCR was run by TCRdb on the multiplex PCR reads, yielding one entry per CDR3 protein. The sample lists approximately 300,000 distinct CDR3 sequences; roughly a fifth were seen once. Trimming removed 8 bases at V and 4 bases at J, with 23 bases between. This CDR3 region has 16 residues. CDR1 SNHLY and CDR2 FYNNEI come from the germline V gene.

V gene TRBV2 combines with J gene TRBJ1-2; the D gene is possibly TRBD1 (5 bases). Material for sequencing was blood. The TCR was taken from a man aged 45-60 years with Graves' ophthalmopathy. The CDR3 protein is CASPMGQGNSGYGYTF. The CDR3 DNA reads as TGTGCCAGCCCCATGGGGCAGGGCAATAGCGGCTATGGCTACACCTTC.